The clone carrying this T cell receptor beta chain was counted ten times or more. Antigen unknown. There are 17 residues in the CDR3. Germline CDR1 and CDR2: SGHVS and FQNEAQ. J lost 8 bases, V lost 4 bases, and 11 bases had no gene match. These data belong to a study of T-cell reconstitution after alpha-beta-depleted transplantation in children. General observations from the study: By one year post-transplant, T-cell counts and diversity largely arose from T cells that were newly produced. Reportedly, only several hundred clones from non-depleted graft cells drove alpha-beta T-cell counts at about two months.

Unique molecular identifiers were incorporated when the TCRbeta library was constructed. TCRdb fed the PCR reads into MiXCR, producing one record per CDR3 protein. The table shows approximately 500,000 distinct CDR3 sequences, with about 10% occurring only once. The origin of this receptor is a child aged 2 to 10 with inherited bone marrow failure, due to receive a stem cell transplant. The chain employs TRBV7-8 and TRBJ2-1, with 13 bases that match TRBD2. Sequencing used PBMCs, obtained before TCRalphabeta/CD19-depleted stem cell transplant. The CDR3: CASSSRPGLAGIHEQFF. The CDR3 DNA reads as TGTGCCAGCAGCTCACGCCCGGGACTAGCGGGAATTCATGAGCAGTTCTTC.